This T cell receptor beta chain originates from a study of blood T cell repertoires in COVID-19. Study summary: Samples came from the United States, Italy and Spain, spanning acute and convalescent COVID-19.

Participant reports of clinical history set cohort assignment. Symptom resolution, clearance, or two negative PCRs marked donors in Cohort 3 as recovered. Per the original data handling: For nucleated cells, counts were estimated from reference gene primer amplification. The protocol was immunoSEQ multiplex PCR, while the TCRdb copy is restricted to in-frame clones and leaves out a portion. That table is the source of V, J and clone size, and D and trimming were worked out from the DNA. The table shows roughly 250,000 clones, with 80% to 90% occurring only once. The CDR3 contains 17 residues. V was trimmed by 0 bases and J by 2 bases, leaving 15 bases between them. Germline V CDR1 and CDR2: SGHRS, YFSETQ. This clone has only a few counts.

The J gene is TRBJ1-3, the V gene TRBV5-1; tentative D call: TRBD1 (6 bases). The sequenced sample consisted of PBMCs or T cells enriched from blood (not recorded which). This receptor was identified in a woman in her twenties or thirties who had recovered from COVID-19. CDR3 protein: CASSLGVLQGPGNTIYF. CDR3 DNA: TGCGCCAGCAGCTTGGGGGTTTTACAGGGACCTGGAAACACCATATATTTT.